Listed below are T cell receptor beta chains from one sample, sequenced in a study of cytomegalovirus exposure and HLA in healthy donors. Repertoires were generated with immunoSEQ multiplex PCR, while TCRdb's copy carries only in-frame clones and drops some. The sample includes roughly 39,000 clones. Sequenced input: PBMCs. These receptors were taken from a man aged 25-40 years in good health and CMV-seronegative. Each CDR3 is given with its conserved first and last residue. Each record gives: D gene, V gene, J gene, CDR3 protein, CDR3 DNA. A D gene is named only where the DNA matches it firmly.

TRBD1	TRBV18	TRBJ1-1	CASSPAGGRGTEAFF	TGTGCCAGCTCACCGGCAGGGGGCCGGGGCACTGAAGCTTTCTTT
TRBD1	TRBV19	TRBJ1-1	CASSQSDRGLKAFF	TGTGCCAGTAGCCAATCGGACAGGGGTCTGAAAGCTTTCTTT
TRBD1	TRBV7-2	TRBJ1-1	CASSAGQGVTEAFF	TGTGCCAGCAGCGCGGGACAGGGTGTCACTGAAGCTTTCTTT
-	TRBV7-2	TRBJ2-7	CASSLQRSYEQYF	TGTGCCAGCAGCCTCCAGCGCTCCTACGAGCAGTACTTC
TRBD2	TRBV27	TRBJ2-7	CASRGGRNYEQYF	TGTGCCAGCAGGGGCGGGAGAAACTACGAGCAGTACTTC
-	TRBV6-6	TRBJ1-6	CASSSTDNNSPLHF	TGTGCCAGCAGTTCGACAGATAATAATTCACCCCTCCACTTT
-	TRBV13	TRBJ1-1	CASSFDRLTAEAFF	TGTGCCAGCAGCTTTGACAGGCTCACCGCTGAAGCTTTCTTT
-	TRBV7-6	TRBJ1-1	CASSPHMTEAFF	TGTGCCAGCAGCCCTCACATGACTGAAGCTTTCTTT
-	TRBV5-1	TRBJ1-3	CASKATLAGNTIYF	TGCGCCAGCAAAGCCACCTTAGCTGGAAACACCATATATTTT
TRBD2	TRBV30	TRBJ2-3	CAWSVRGVGTDTQYF	TGTGCCTGGAGTGTACGGGGGGTGGGCACAGATACGCAGTATTTT
TRBD1	TRBV2	TRBJ1-4	CASSVVTGGNEKLFF	TGTGCCAGCAGTGTGGTCACAGGGGGTAACGAAAAACTGTTTTTT
TRBD2	TRBV4-1	TRBJ2-1	CASSQGSGSERGDNEQFF	TGCGCCAGCAGCCAAGGTAGCGGGAGCGAACGAGGCGACAATGAGCAGTTCTTC
-	TRBV4-1	TRBJ1-2	CASSPFLNSGYTF	TGCGCCAGCAGCCCCTTCCTGAACAGCGGCTACACCTTC
TRBD1	TRBV6-1	TRBJ1-5	CASSLQGADGTQHF	TGTGCCAGCAGTCTACAGGGGGCCGATGGGACCCAGCATTTT
-	TRBV5-1	TRBJ1-1	CASSGTGFTEAFF	TGCGCCAGCAGCGGCACAGGCTTCACTGAAGCTTTCTTT
-	TRBV4-3	TRBJ2-1	CASSQGYHGSSYNEQFF	TGCGCCAGCAGCCAAGGATATCACGGGAGCTCCTACAATGAGCAGTTCTTC
TRBD2	TRBV7-6	TRBJ2-1	CADGDESTSVSLGNEQFF	TGTGCCGATGGGGATGAATCGACTAGCGTCAGTCTAGGGAATGAGCAGTTCTTC
TRBD2	TRBV27	TRBJ2-7	CASKKGLAEYYEQYF	TGTGCCAGCAAGAAGGGACTAGCGGAATACTACGAGCAGTACTTC
-	TRBV7-9	TRBJ2-3	CASSILGRTDTQYF	TGTGCCAGCTCAATCCTGGGGAGGACAGATACGCAGTATTTT
-	TRBV7-3	TRBJ2-6	CASSYRGRGANVLTF	TGTGCCAGCAGCTATAGGGGGAGAGGGGCCAACGTCCTGACTTTC
-	TRBV19	TRBJ1-1	CASSIPGWNTEAFF	TGTGCCAGTAGTATTCCCGGGTGGAACACTGAAGCTTTCTTT
-	TRBV7-9	TRBJ2-3	CASSPPGGTDTQYF	TGTGCCAGCAGCCCACCGGGAGGCACAGATACGCAGTATTTT
-	TRBV10-3	TRBJ2-1	CAIKEGLSVNEQFF	TGTGCCATCAAGGAAGGACTCTCCGTCAATGAGCAGTTCTTC
-	TRBV5-1	TRBJ1-2	CASSLDPNGGGNYGYTF	TGCGCCAGCAGCTTGGACCCCAACGGGGGTGGGAACTATGGCTACACCTTC
TRBD2	TRBV4-1	TRBJ2-7	CASSQDRAGVNEQYF	TGCGCCAGCAGCCAAGATCGGGCGGGAGTCAACGAGCAGTACTTC
TRBD1	TRBV7-9	TRBJ1-3	CASSFWTGLNENTIYF	TGTGCCAGCAGCTTTTGGACAGGGCTAAATGAAAACACCATATATTTT
-	TRBV7-3	TRBJ2-1	CASSSRGGRSYNEQFF	TGTGCCAGCAGCTCGAGGGGAGGACGCTCCTACAATGAGCAGTTCTTC
-	TRBV30	TRBJ1-1	CAGRSRAEADTEAFF	TGTGCCGGGAGGTCCAGGGCAGAGGCGGACACTGAAGCTTTCTTT
TRBD2	TRBV30	TRBJ2-3	CAWSVTSGAADTQYF	TGTGCCTGGAGTGTAACTAGCGGAGCCGCAGATACGCAGTATTTT
TRBD1	TRBV6-1	TRBJ1-2	CASSEEPGTAVYGYTF	TGTGCCAGCAGTGAAGAACCGGGGACAGCAGTTTATGGCTACACCTTC
-	TRBV7-9	TRBJ2-7	CASSLAGSYEQYF	TGTGCCAGCAGCTTGGCGGGGAGCTACGAGCAGTACTTC
TRBD1	TRBV29-1	TRBJ2-7	CSVETGTGGYEQYF	TGCAGCGTTGAAACCGGGACAGGGGGCTACGAGCAGTACTTC
-	TRBV6-4	TRBJ2-3	CASSRRADTQYF	TGTGCCAGCAGTCGGAGGGCAGATACGCAGTATTTT
TRBD1	TRBV30	TRBJ1-2	CAWSVAGTGGAGGYTF	TGTGCCTGGAGTGTAGCCGGGACAGGGGGCGCGGGTGGCTACACCTTC
TRBD1	TRBV18	TRBJ1-4	CASSPGQNEKLFF	TGTGCCAGCTCACCGGGACAGAATGAAAAACTGTTTTTT
TRBD1	TRBV6-5	TRBJ2-5	CASSYSTGQETQYF	TGTGCCAGCAGTTACTCGACAGGGCAAGAGACCCAGTACTTC
-	TRBV30	TRBJ1-1	CAWAHGARTEAFF	TGTGCCTGGGCCCACGGAGCCCGGACTGAAGCTTTCTTT
-	TRBV18	TRBJ2-7	CASSPSRVGEQYF	TGTGCCAGCTCACCGAGCAGGGTTGGCGAGCAGTACTTC
-	TRBV6-5	TRBJ2-1	CASSYSGGVSYNEQFF	TGTGCCAGCAGTTACTCAGGGGGAGTGTCCTACAATGAGCAGTTCTTC
-	TRBV5-1	TRBJ1-1	CASSLEERGRAEAFF	TGCGCCAGCAGCTTAGAAGAACGGGGTCGGGCTGAAGCTTTCTTT
-	TRBV9	TRBJ1-1	CASSGRHLNTEAFF	TGTGCCAGCAGCGGTAGACACCTGAACACTGAAGCTTTCTTT
TRBD2	TRBV11-2	TRBJ2-2	CASSQYRGVNTGELFF	TGTGCCAGCAGCCAGTACCGGGGGGTGAACACCGGGGAGCTGTTTTTT
-	TRBV5-1	TRBJ2-1	CASSSNLGRDGEQFF	TGCGCCAGCAGCTCTAATCTCGGGCGGGATGGCGAGCAGTTCTTC
TRBD1	TRBV6-5	TRBJ1-2	CASSWTGGISNYGYTF	TGTGCCAGCAGTTGGACAGGGGGAATTTCTAACTATGGCTACACCTTC
TRBD2	TRBV4-2	TRBJ2-1	CASSSTGGGPRFF	TGTGCCAGCAGTTCGACGGGGGGAGGGCCTAGGTTCTTC
TRBD2	TRBV27	TRBJ2-3	CASSLLAGVTDTQYF	TGTGCCAGCAGTTTACTAGCGGGAGTAACAGATACGCAGTATTTT
-	TRBV4-1	TRBJ1-3	CASSQALSGNTIYF	TGCGCCAGCAGCCAGGCCCTCTCTGGAAACACCATATATTTT
-	TRBV18	TRBJ2-7	CASSDTYEQYF	TGTGCCAGCTCAGACACCTACGAGCAGTACTTC
-	TRBV5-6	TRBJ2-1	CASSLGRSGDEQFF	TGTGCCAGCAGCTTGGGGAGGTCAGGGGATGAGCAGTTCTTC
-	TRBV30	TRBJ2-1	CAWASSNEQFF	TGTGCCTGGGCTAGTAGTAATGAGCAGTTCTTC
-	TRBV6-5	TRBJ2-1	CASSISEDNEQFF	TGTGCCAGCAGTATCTCGGAGGACAATGAGCAGTTCTTC
TRBD1	TRBV7-2	TRBJ1-1	CASSSQTGDNEAFF	TGTGCCAGCAGCAGCCAGACAGGGGATAATGAAGCTTTCTTT
TRBD2	TRBV11-2	TRBJ2-1	CASSLSGTSGRDEQFF	TGTGCCAGCAGCTTATCTGGGACTAGCGGGAGGGATGAGCAGTTCTTC
TRBD1	TRBV9	TRBJ1-2	CASSPTGFYGYTF	TGTGCCAGCAGCCCGACAGGGTTCTATGGCTACACCTTC
TRBD1	TRBV5-1	TRBJ2-7	CASSLGPTGGVYEQYF	TGCGCCAGCAGCTTGGGGCCGACAGGGGGGGTCTACGAGCAGTACTTC
-	TRBV30	TRBJ2-1	CAWSVSNEQFF	TGTGCCTGGAGTGTCAGCAATGAGCAGTTCTTC
-	TRBV6-1	TRBJ1-3	CASSEDGGGGNTIYF	TGTGCCAGCAGTGAAGACGGGGGGGGTGGAAACACCATATATTTT
TRBD2	TRBV5-1	TRBJ2-7	CASSSGLAGPAYEQYF	TGCGCCAGCAGCTCGGGACTAGCGGGACCCGCCTACGAGCAGTACTTC
TRBD2	TRBV30	TRBJ2-3	CAWSGYRTSGRGTDTQYF	TGTGCCTGGAGTGGGTACCGAACTAGCGGGAGGGGCACAGATACGCAGTATTTT